This entry features one TCR beta chain sequence. Its antigen is unknown. The length of the CDR3 is 15 residues. Germline CDR1 and CDR2: PRHDT and FYEKMQ (reference sequence). V lost 7 bases, J lost 3 bases, and 11 bases stayed unmatched. The data were taken from a study of identical twins. Study-wide findings and caveats: Zero-insertion analyses were open to partial confounding by invariant MAIT and iNKT cells. Insertions ran lower in abundant cord blood beta clonotypes, though not in memory repertoires. Modeled out-of-frame TCR alpha sharing in monozygotic twins fell below observed levels.

TCRdb reprocessed the 5' RACE reads via MiXCR and lists one record per CDR3 protein. The sample includes some 1,600,000 distinct CDR3 sequences, less than 35% seen only once; the top ten take under 0.35%. The chain is built from TRBV13 and TRBJ1-2, with 7 bases matching TRBD1. This sequence was found in a newborn girl in good health. The sample was cord blood. This chain's CDR3 is CASTYWAGGDYGYTF. In DNA form, the CDR3 reads TGTGCCAGCACCTATTGGGCAGGGGGTGACTATGGCTACACCTTC.